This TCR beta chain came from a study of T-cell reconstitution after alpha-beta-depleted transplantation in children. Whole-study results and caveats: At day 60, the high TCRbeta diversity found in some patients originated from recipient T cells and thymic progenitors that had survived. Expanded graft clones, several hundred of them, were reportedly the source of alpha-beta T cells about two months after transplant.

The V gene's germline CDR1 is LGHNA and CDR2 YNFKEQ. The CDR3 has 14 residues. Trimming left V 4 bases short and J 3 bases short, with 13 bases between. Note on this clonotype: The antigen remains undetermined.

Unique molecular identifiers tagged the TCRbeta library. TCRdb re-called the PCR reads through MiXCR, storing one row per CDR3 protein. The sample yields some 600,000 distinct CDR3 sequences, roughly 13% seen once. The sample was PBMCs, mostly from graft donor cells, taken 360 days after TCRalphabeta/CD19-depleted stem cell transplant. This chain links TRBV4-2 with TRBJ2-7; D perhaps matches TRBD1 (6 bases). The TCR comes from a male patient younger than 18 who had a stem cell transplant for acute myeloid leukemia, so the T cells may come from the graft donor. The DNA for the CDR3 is TGTGCCAGCAGCCCTTTGACAGGTTACTACGAGCAGTACTTC. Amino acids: CASSPLTGYYEQYF.